The entry that follows covers one TCR beta chain sequence. Its antigen is not identified. This sample is part of a study of Graves' ophthalmopathy and Graves' hyperthyroidism. Study-level findings and limits: In blood, most expanded thyroid clonotypes above 0.001 frequency were also detected.

Enrollment excluded any patients with other autoimmune diseases, uncontrolled infections, pregnancy or lactation. What supplied the PBMCs was roughly 10 ml of fresh peripheral blood. The CDR3 loop spans 15 amino acids. Germline V gives CDR1 LNHNV, CDR2 YYDKDF (reference sequence). V was cut by 0 bases and J by 9 bases, with 17 bases left in between. CDR3 regions of TCR beta were amplified from RNA transcripts. HTBI primers were employed in first-round RT-PCR, then a second-round multiplex PCR followed. TCRdb reprocessed the multiplex PCR reads with MiXCR, giving one entry per CDR3 protein. Here the sample spans about 740,000 distinct CDR3 sequences, roughly two fifths being singletons.

The rearrangement uses TRBV15 and TRBJ2-5, with D perhaps matching TRBD1 or TRBD2 (5 bases each). Sequenced material: peripheral blood. This receptor was taken from an adult man with Graves' ophthalmopathy. The DNA for the CDR3 is TGTGCCACCAGCAGAGATCGAGGGGTTCTTCAGCCCCAGTACTTC. As protein: CATSRDRGVLQPQYF. The whole variable domain, remainder taken from reference TRBV15 and TRBJ2-5, is DAMVIQNPRYQVTQFGKPVTLSCSQTLNHNVMYWYQQKSSQAPKLLFHYYDKDFNNEADTPDNFQSRRPNTSFCFLDIRSPGLGDTAMYLCATSRDRGVLQPQYFGPGTRLLVL.